This TCR beta chain was retrieved from a study of cytomegalovirus exposure and HLA in healthy donors. PCR primers comprised 60 Vbeta and 13 Jbeta primers. Per the original methods: Roughly 83 million unique TCR beta chains, roughly 11 million of them shared, were counted by a later analysis. This table comes from immunoSEQ multiplex PCR, and its TCRdb copy is limited to in-frame clones, with some not included. V and J calls and clone size come straight from that table; D and trimming were deduced from the DNA. In the table there are 70,000 or so clones, more than 75% of which are singletons. About this clone itself: Its specificity is not known.

General study findings and limits: The study assumed roughly uniform donor sequencing depth for presence/absence analyses. V- and J-gene trimming of TCR beta was linked (in a later analysis) to a missense DCLRE1C variant.

V was trimmed by 2 bases and J by 5 bases, leaving 18 bases between them. Germline-derived CDR1 and CDR2 are SEHNR and FQNEAQ (reference sequence). The CDR3 contains 16 residues. This chain connects TRBV7-9 to TRBJ1-2; possible D gene TRBD1, 6 bases. The sequence was collected from a man aged 18-30 years in good health and CMV-seronegative. The specimen was PBMCs. This CDR3 reads CASSLTETGFIYGYTF. CDR3 DNA sequence: TGTGCCAGCAGCTTAACAGAAACAGGGTTCATTTATGGCTACACCTTC.